Each of the 22 T cell receptor beta chains below was sequenced from the same sample in a study of identical twins. TCRdb passed the 5' RACE reads through MiXCR, listing each CDR3 protein once. The repertoire consists of some 1,700,000 distinct CDR3 sequences, with roughly a third occurring once and the leading ten covering 0.25% to 0.3%. Sequencing used cord blood. Source of these receptors: a newborn girl in good health.

The chain links TRBV11-2 to TRBJ2-2, with D maybe TRBD2 (6 bases). Trimming took 0 bases from V and 0 from J, leaving 8 bases between them. CDR3 length: 16 amino acids. Looked up from germline, CDR1 is SGHAT and CDR2 is FQNNGV. CDR3 bases: TGTGCCAGCAGCTTAGAGGGAGGATCGAACACCGGGGAGCTGTTTTTT. This gives the protein CASSLEGGSNTGELFF.

J is TRBJ1-1 and V is TRBV4-1, with a possible D match to TRBD1 (5 bases). The CDR3 runs 14 residues. V gave up 7 bases and J gave up 0 bases, with 12 bases separating them. CDR1 and CDR2 from the germline V gene are MGHRA and YSYEKL. CDR3 protein: CASTTGGLNTEAFF. The CDR3 coding sequence is TGCGCCAGCACCACCGGGGGTCTGAACACTGAAGCTTTCTTT.

This clonotype occurred a few times. V usage is TRBV13 and J usage is TRBJ2-3; TRBD2 matches 10 bases. Germline V gives CDR1 PRHDT, CDR2 FYEKMQ (reference sequence). V lost 5 bases, J lost 2 bases, and 7 bases stayed unmatched. The CDR3 runs 16 residues. CDR3 bases: TGTGCCAGCAGCGCGTTAGCGGGAGGTTTCACAGATACGCAGTATTTT. It is translated as CASSALAGGFTDTQYF.

The chain links TRBV12-3 or TRBV12-4 to TRBJ2-2; weak D call: TRBD2 (5 bases). Between the trimmed V and J ends, which lost 5 bases and 8 bases, there was a span of 9 bases. This CDR3 is 12 amino acids long. As DNA, the CDR3 is TGTGCCAGCAGTGATCCGGGGGGGGAGCTGTTTTTT. It yields the protein CASSDPGGELFF.

The chain is built from TRBV6-2 or TRBV6-3 and TRBJ2-4; 7 nucleotides line up with TRBD2. The J call may be in error: the DNA end matches TRBJ2-7 better. CDR1 and CDR2 from the germline V gene are MNHEY and SVGEGT. This CDR3 spans 16 amino acids. CDR3 nucleotide sequence: TGTGCCAGCAGTAAGGGGACTAAACCAAACTTTTACGAGCAGTACTTC. It is translated as CASSKGTKPNFYEQYF.

This clonotype was counted between two and nine times. The chain is built from TRBV12-3 or TRBV12-4 and TRBJ1-4; D is unresolved. This CDR3 contains 12 residues. The V gene lost 6 bases and the J gene lost 2 bases, with 4 bases spanning the gap. The CDR3, as DNA: TGTGCCAGCAGAAGGACTAATGAAAAACTGTTTTTT. Its protein is CASRRTNEKLFF.

V gene TRBV5-4 combines with J gene TRBJ2-1; D unclear. V was shortened by 0 bases and J by 5 bases, with 12 bases between the two germline ends. Germline V gives CDR1 SGHNT, CDR2 YYREEE (reference sequence). This CDR3 has 15 residues. This chain's CDR3 is CASSLDRPKNNEQFF. The CDR3 nucleotides are TGTGCCAGCAGCTTGGATAGGCCCAAGAACAATGAGCAGTTCTTC.

This clonotype has more than one count but fewer than ten. V and J are TRBV4-1 and TRBJ1-4; 8 bases line up with TRBD1. CDR1 is MGHRA and CDR2 is YSYEKL in the germline V gene. The V gene end was trimmed by 0 bases and the J gene end by 5 bases; junction bases not matched to a gene: 5. The CDR3 is 16 residues long. The CDR3 coding sequence is TGCGCCAGCAGCCAAGAAGGGGACAGGCTGAATGAAAAACTGTTTTTT. Encoded protein: CASSQEGDRLNEKLFF.

The rearrangement joins TRBV4-2 to TRBJ2-4; D uncertain. The J call may be wrong; the DNA end is better matched by TRBJ2-5. From germline, CDR1 is LGHNA and CDR2 YNFKEQ. This CDR3 contains 13 residues. DNA of the CDR3: TGTGCCAGCAGCCAACCTCCTCAAGAGACCCAGTACTTC. The encoded protein is CASSQPPQETQYF.

This clonotype showed up just a few times. The chain joins TRBV12-3 or TRBV12-4 to TRBJ1-2; 9 bases align to TRBD1. The CDR3 extends over 16 amino acids. The junction had 8 bases not matched to a gene; V was cut back by 2 bases and J by 4 bases. Here the CDR3 reads CASSLPGQGRSYGYTF. The CDR3 DNA is TGTGCCAGCAGTTTACCGGGACAGGGTAGGAGCTATGGCTACACCTTC.

V and J are TRBV28 and TRBJ1-4, with TRBD1 as a possible D gene (6 bases). The CDR3 sequence is 15 residues long. Germline CDR1 reads MDHEN; CDR2 reads SYDVKM. V was pared by 6 bases and J by 7 bases, with 18 bases between. CDR3 loop: CASSPGQPGGEKLFF. CDR3 coding DNA: TGTGCCAGCAGCCCCGGACAGCCTGGGGGTGAAAAACTGTTTTTT.

This clonotype has just a few counts. The chain combines TRBV3-1 with TRBJ1-4; D is unresolved. The germline gives CDR1 LGHDT, CDR2 YNNKEL (reference sequence). V lost 1 base and J lost 0, with 9 bases in between. The CDR3 has 16 amino acids. CDR3 in amino acids: CASSQGKLSTNEKLFF. The CDR3 DNA reads as TGTGCCAGCAGCCAAGGCAAGCTCTCAACTAATGAAAAACTGTTTTTT.

The chain links TRBV11-2 to TRBJ1-2; 10 bases line up with TRBD1. This CDR3 comprises 15 residues. V gave up 3 bases and J gave up 4 bases; unmatched junction bases: 5. Germline loops: CDR1 SGHAT, CDR2 FQNNGV. The CDR3: CASSFSRTGGYGYTF. CDR3 coding DNA: TGTGCCAGCAGCTTTAGTCGGACAGGGGGCTATGGCTACACCTTC.

The gene calls are TRBV27 and TRBJ1-5; D is uncertain. Trimming removed 4 bases from V and 2 bases from J, with 6 bases in between. The germline V gene has CDR1 MNHEY and CDR2 SMNVEV (reference sequence). The CDR3 is made up of 13 amino acids. The CDR3, as DNA: TGTGCCAGCAGTTCGGTGGGCAATCAGCCCCAGCATTTT. Amino acids: CASSSVGNQPQHF.

The chain joins TRBV20-1 to TRBJ2-5; weak D call: TRBD1 (6 bases). The V end was cut by 4 bases, the J end by 5 bases, with 11 bases between. The CDR3 contains 12 residues. Germline V CDR1 and CDR2: DFQATT, SNEGSKA (reference sequence). CDR3 loop: CSATPGEETQYF. The DNA of the CDR3 is TGCAGTGCTACCCCAGGGGAGGAGACCCAGTACTTC.

This clonotype was found a few times. The chain recombines TRBV28 with TRBJ1-5; D gene ambiguous. The CDR3 is 12 residues long. V was shortened by 7 bases and J by 7 bases, with 11 bases between the two germline ends. Germline loops: CDR1 MDHEN, CDR2 SYDVKM. CDR3 residues: CASNLFSQPQHF. The CDR3 DNA reads as TGTGCCAGCAACCTTTTCTCCCAGCCCCAGCATTTT.

This chain joins TRBV5-1 and TRBJ2-1; 9 nucleotides agree with TRBD2. J was trimmed by 1 base and V by 2 bases; bases with no gene match: 13. The CDR3 has 19 amino acids. CDR1 is SGHRS, CDR2 YFSETQ, per germline. The DNA of the CDR3 is TGCGCCAGCAGCTTTATTTCCCATAGCGGGAGACCTTCCTACAATGAGCAGTTCTTC. Its protein is CASSFISHSGRPSYNEQFF. Variable domain in full (rest from reference TRBV5-1 and TRBJ2-1): KAGVTQTPRYLIKTRGQQVTLSCSPISGHRSVSWYQQTPGQGLQFLFEYFSETQRNKGNFPGRFSGRQFSNSRSEMNVSTLELGDSALYLCASSFISHSGRPSYNEQFFGPGTRLTVL.

The gene calls are TRBV27 and TRBJ2-3; 9 bases line up with TRBD1. CDR1 and CDR2 (germline): MNHEY, SMNVEV (reference sequence). Trimming took 2 bases from V and 5 from J; bases not matched to a gene: 2. This CDR3 is 14 amino acids long. In DNA, the CDR3 is TGTGCCAGCAGTTTAGACAGGGGGGTAGATACGCAGTATTTT. The encoded protein is CASSLDRGVDTQYF.

In this sample, this clonotype turned up many times. This sequence joins TRBV20-1 and TRBJ2-1; D is unresolved. Germline CDR1 and CDR2: DFQATT and SNEGSKA (reference sequence). CDR3 length: 12 residues. V lost 6 bases, J lost 3 bases, and 9 bases lay in between. CDR3 nucleotide sequence: TGCAGTGCCCCGTTACGCTACAATGAGCAGTTCTTC. Translated, it gives CSAPLRYNEQFF.

The sample holds a few counts of this clonotype. The V and J genes are TRBV6-1 and TRBJ2-3, with TRBD2 matching 7 bases. The CDR3 is 15 amino acids. CDR1 is MNHNS, CDR2 SASEGT, per germline. Unmatched junction bases numbered 6, after V lost 4 bases and J lost 2 bases. The CDR3 region is CASSAWRELTDTQYF. For the CDR3, the DNA is TGTGCCAGCAGTGCTTGGCGGGAGCTCACAGATACGCAGTATTTT.

The chain uses TRBV3-1 and TRBJ1-6; D gene uncertain. The CDR3 sequence is 16 residues long. Germline V lookup: CDR1 LGHDT, CDR2 YNNKEL (reference sequence). V lost 1 base to trimming and J lost 9 bases, with 16 bases between them. The CDR3: CASSQGAVSKGSPLHF. The CDR3 region has the DNA TGTGCCAGCAGCCAAGGGGCAGTCAGCAAGGGTTCACCCCTCCACTTT.

The chain recombines TRBV7-9 with TRBJ2-1; the D is unclear. Trimming took 3 bases from V and 16 from J, leaving 22 bases between them. The CDR3 covers 14 residues. Germline V CDR1 and CDR2: SEHNR, FQNEAQ (reference sequence). CDR3 DNA sequence: TGTGCCAGCAGCTTCGGGCTAGGGCGCGGTGAGCGCTTCTTC. Translated, it gives CASSFGLGRGERFF.